This T cell receptor beta chain emerged from a study of blood T cell repertoires in COVID-19. Overall study context: Sites across the United States, Italy and Spain contributed samples from acute and convalescent COVID-19. PBMCs, B-cell-depleted T cells, or T cells provided the cDNA or gDNA that made up the material.

Per the authors' pipeline: Amplifying reference gene primers gave estimates of nucleated cell counts. Using immunoSEQ multiplex PCR, the repertoire was profiled, and TCRdb retains in-frame clones only, with some absent. That table gives V, J and clone size, and the DNA gave D and trimming. The sample contains roughly 80,000 clones, around 85% of which appear only once. CDR1 and CDR2 (germline): SGHDT, YYEEEE. The CDR3 is made up of 19 amino acids. The ends lost 1 base at V and 0 bases at J; junction bases unmatched: 12. This chain uses TRBV5-6 with TRBJ2-1, with 8 bases that match TRBD2. Specimen: peripheral blood. The source is a woman of 80 years or more with active or convalescent COVID-19. The CDR3, as DNA: TGTGCCAGCAGCTTGAGATCTAGCGGGTTTCGCAGCTCCTACAATGAGCAGTTCTTC. It codes for CASSLRSSGFRSSYNEQFF.